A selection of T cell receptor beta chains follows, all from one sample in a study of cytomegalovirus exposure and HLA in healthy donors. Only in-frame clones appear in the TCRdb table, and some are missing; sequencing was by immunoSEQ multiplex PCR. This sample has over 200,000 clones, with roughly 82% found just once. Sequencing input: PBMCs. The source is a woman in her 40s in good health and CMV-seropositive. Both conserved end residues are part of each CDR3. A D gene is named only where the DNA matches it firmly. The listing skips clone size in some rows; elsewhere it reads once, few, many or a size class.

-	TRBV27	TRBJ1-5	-	CASSLKSGGGWSQHF	TGTGCCAGCAGTTTAAAAAGCGGCGGGGGATGGTCCCAGCATTTT
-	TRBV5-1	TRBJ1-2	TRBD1	CASSLGGRSGYGYTF	TGCGCCAGCAGTTTAGGGGGCCGGAGCGGCTATGGCTACACCTTC
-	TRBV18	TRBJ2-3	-	CASSPGGAGTDTQYF	TGTGCCAGCTCACCGGGGGGGGCTGGCACAGATACGCAGTATTTT
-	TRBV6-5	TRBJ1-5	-	CASSYQGDQPQHF	TGTGCCAGCAGTTACCAAGGGGATCAGCCCCAGCATTTT
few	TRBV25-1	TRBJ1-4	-	CASSEDRRANEKLFF	TGTGCCAGCAGTGAAGATAGGAGGGCTAATGAAAAACTGTTTTTT
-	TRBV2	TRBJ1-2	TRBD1	CASRAPGTANYGYTF	TGTGCCAGCAGAGCCCCCGGGACAGCTAACTATGGCTACACCTTC
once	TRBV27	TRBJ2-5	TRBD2	CASSLSAGGVSQETQYF	TGTGCCAGCAGTTTATCAGCGGGGGGGGTTTCCCAAGAGACCCAGTACTTC
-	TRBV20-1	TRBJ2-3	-	CSGNRRDTQYF	TGCAGTGGAAACCGCAGGGATACGCAGTATTTT
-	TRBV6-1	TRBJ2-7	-	CALTKTETAAYEQYF	TGTGCCCTCACTAAAACCGAGACAGCCGCCTACGAGCAGTACTTC
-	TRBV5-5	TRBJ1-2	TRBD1	CASSSTGDPNYGYTF	TGTGCCAGCAGCTCGACAGGGGACCCTAACTATGGCTACACCTTC
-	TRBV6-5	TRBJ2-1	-	CASRLGLSSYNEQFF	TGTGCCAGCAGACTCGGACTCAGCTCCTACAATGAGCAGTTCTTC
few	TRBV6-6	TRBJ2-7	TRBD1	CATRRQGLYEQYF	TGTGCCACAAGGAGACAGGGGTTATACGAGCAGTACTTC
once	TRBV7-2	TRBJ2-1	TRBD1	CASSSRGTGYNEQFF	TGTGCCAGCAGCTCCAGGGGGACAGGGTACAATGAGCAGTTCTTC
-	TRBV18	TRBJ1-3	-	CASSPQQGSSGNTIYF	TGTGCCAGCTCACCTCAACAGGGAAGCTCTGGAAACACCATATATTTT
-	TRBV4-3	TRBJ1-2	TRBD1	CASSQEIDRGRGYTF	TGCGCCAGCAGCCAAGAGATTGACAGGGGGCGCGGCTACACCTTC
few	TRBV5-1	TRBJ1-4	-	CASSLEPGFNEKLFF	TGCGCCAGCAGCTTGGAGCCAGGCTTTAATGAAAAACTGTTTTTT
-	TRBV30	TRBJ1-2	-	CAWKMTEYTDGYTF	TGTGCCTGGAAAATGACAGAGTATACGGACGGCTACACCTTC
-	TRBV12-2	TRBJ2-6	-	CASRFGLAGGWSGANVLTF	TGTGCAAGTCGCTTCGGATTAGCGGGAGGGTGGTCTGGGGCCAACGTCCTGACTTTC
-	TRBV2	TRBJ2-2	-	CASRRTNTNTGELFF	TGTGCCAGCAGGCGGACAAATACGAACACCGGGGAGCTGTTTTTT
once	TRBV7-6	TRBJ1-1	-	CASSWRMNTEAFF	TGTGCCAGCAGCTGGCGGATGAACACTGAAGCTTTCTTT
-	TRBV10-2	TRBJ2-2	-	CASSNEFTGNTGELFF	TGCGCCAGCAGTAACGAATTCACAGGAAACACCGGGGAGCTGTTTTTT
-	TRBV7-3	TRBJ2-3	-	CASSPGSATDTQYF	TGTGCCAGCAGCCCCGGGAGTGCGACAGATACGCAGTATTTT
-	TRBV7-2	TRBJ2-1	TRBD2	CASSERGGGAPYNEQFF	TGTGCCAGCAGCGAAAGGGGCGGGGGGGCCCCCTACAATGAGCAGTTCTTC
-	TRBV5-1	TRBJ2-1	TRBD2	CASSLDLAGGSYNEQFF	TGCGCCAGCAGCTTGGATCTAGCGGGGGGGAGTTACAATGAGCAGTTCTTC
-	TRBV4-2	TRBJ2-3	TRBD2	CASSPRTSVGTDTQYF	TGTGCCAGCAGCCCAAGGACTAGCGTCGGCACAGATACGCAGTATTTT
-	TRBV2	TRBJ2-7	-	CASSQRQAGYEQYF	TGTGCCAGCAGCCAACGACAGGCTGGCTACGAGCAGTACTTC
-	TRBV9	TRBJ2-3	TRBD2	CASSVSGLAVTDTQYF	TGTGCCAGCAGCGTAAGTGGACTAGCGGTCACAGATACGCAGTATTTT
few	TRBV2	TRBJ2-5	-	CASRGTSMVETQYF	TGTGCCAGCAGAGGGACTTCGATGGTCGAGACCCAGTACTTC
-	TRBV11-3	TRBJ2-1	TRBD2	CASSLELRTSGSHNEQFF	TGTGCCAGCAGCTTAGAATTAAGGACTAGCGGGAGCCACAATGAGCAGTTCTTC
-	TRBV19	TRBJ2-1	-	CASSRTDNEQFF	TGTGCCAGTAGCCGGACTGATAATGAGCAGTTCTTC
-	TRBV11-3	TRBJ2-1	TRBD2	CASSLEGTSYNEQFF	TGTGCCAGCAGCTTAGAGGGGACTAGCTATAATGAGCAGTTCTTC
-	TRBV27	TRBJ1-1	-	CASSLGTMSNTEAFF	TGTGCCAGCAGTTTAGGCACGATGTCGAACACTGAAGCTTTCTTT
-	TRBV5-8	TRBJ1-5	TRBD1	CASSPRQGLGNQPQHF	TGTGCCAGCAGCCCCCGACAGGGGTTGGGCAATCAGCCCCAGCATTTT
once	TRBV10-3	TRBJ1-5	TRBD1	CAINPTGELRQPQHF	TGTGCCATCAATCCGACAGGGGAGCTTCGACAGCCCCAGCATTTT
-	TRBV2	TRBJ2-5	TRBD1	CATWDRGQGETQYF	TGTGCCACCTGGGACAGGGGGCAGGGGGAGACCCAGTACTTC
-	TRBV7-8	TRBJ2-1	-	CASSPSGLLWSNEQFF	TGTGCCAGCAGCCCTTCGGGACTGCTCTGGAGCAATGAGCAGTTCTTC
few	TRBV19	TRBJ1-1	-	CASSFNLNTEAFF	TGTGCCAGTAGTTTTAACTTGAACACTGAAGCTTTCTTT
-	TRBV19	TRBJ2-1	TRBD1	CASSIEAGGYEQFF	TGTGCCAGTAGTATAGAGGCAGGGGGCTATGAGCAGTTCTTC
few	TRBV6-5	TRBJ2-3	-	CASSYSGGFGDTQYF	TGTGCCAGCAGTTACTCGGGGGGTTTCGGGGATACGCAGTATTTT
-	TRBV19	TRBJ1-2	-	CATKEGDGYTF	TGTGCCACCAAGGAGGGTGATGGCTACACCTTC
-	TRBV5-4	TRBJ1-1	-	CASSLVGRNTEAFF	TGTGCCAGCAGCTTGGTGGGCAGGAACACTGAAGCTTTCTTT
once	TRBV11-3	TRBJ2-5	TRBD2	CASSLGASGRAETQYF	TGTGCCAGCAGCTTAGGGGCTAGCGGGAGGGCAGAGACCCAGTACTTC